The rows below give T cell receptor beta chains drawn from one sample of a study of blood T cells in healthy people across ages. MiXCR, run by TCRdb on the 5' RACE reads, gives a single entry per CDR3 protein. Of 550,000 to 750,000 distinct CDR3 sequences detected, around 21% appear once; the ten largest clones hold roughly 3.9%. The sequencing sample was made of blood. The receptor source for this set is a man aged 70 or older in good health. The CDR3 runs from the conserved cysteine through the conserved F or W. A D gene is named only where the DNA matches it firmly. Rows may omit the clone size; those that give it use once, few, many or a size class.

d_call,clone_size,v_call,j_call,cdr3_nt,cdr3_aa
TRBD2,few,TRBV4-2,TRBJ2-1,TGTGCCAGCAGCCAAGAGGGCGGGACTAGTCTCCACAATGAGCAGTTCTTC,CASSQEGGTSLHNEQFF
TRBD2,-,TRBV9,TRBJ2-3,TGTGCCAGCAGCGTAGGGTCTAGCGGGCACACAGATACGCAGTATTTT,CASSVGSSGHTDTQYF
-,many,TRBV29-1,TRBJ2-7,TGCAGCGTTGGATACCAGCCCTACGAGCAGTACTTC,CSVGYQPYEQYF
-,many,TRBV12-3/TRBV12-4,TRBJ2-5,TGTGCCAGCAGGAGACTAGGCCAAGAGACCCAGTACTTC,CASRRLGQETQYF
-,-,TRBV24-1,TRBJ1-4,TGTGCCACCAGTGCAACGGGGGGCGAAAGTGAAAAACTGTTTTTT,CATSATGGESEKLFF
-,many,TRBV25-1,TRBJ1-2,-,CASSFYGYTFGSYYGYTF
TRBD2,-,TRBV6-2/TRBV6-3,TRBJ2-5,TGTGCCAGCAGTTTTCCAGCGGGAGGGCCCCTAGAGACCCAGTACTTC,CASSFPAGGPLETQYF
-,many,TRBV4-1,TRBJ2-1,TGCGCCAGCAGCCAAGATGTCGGGAACAATTACAATGAGCAGTTCTTC,CASSQDVGNNYNEQFF
-,few,TRBV4-3,TRBJ1-4,TGCGCCAGCAGCCTTGGTCAGGGCCTTGGAGAAAAACTGTTTTTT,CASSLGQGLGEKLFF
-,-,TRBV6-2/TRBV6-3,TRBJ2-7,TGTGCCACCCTCGGAAGTCGGAATTACGAGCAGTACTTC,CATLGSRNYEQYF
TRBD1,few,TRBV6-2/TRBV6-3,TRBJ2-7,TGTGCCAGCAGGCTCCCGGGACAGGGGGTCTCCTACGAGCAGTACTTC,CASRLPGQGVSYEQYF
TRBD2,-,TRBV10-3,TRBJ2-1,TGTGCCACTTTGCAACCCGGACTAGCGGATTACAATGAGCAGTTCTTC,CATLQPGLADYNEQFF
-,many,TRBV7-8,TRBJ1-1,TGTGCCAGCAGCTCCCCACGGGACCGACTAATGAACACTGAAGCTTTCTTT,CASSSPRDRLMNTEAFF
TRBD2,few,TRBV5-1,TRBJ2-5,TGCGCCAGCAGCTTGGCCCCTTCTAGCGGGGAAGAGACCCAGTACTTC,CASSLAPSSGEETQYF
TRBD1,-,TRBV4-1,TRBJ2-5,TGCGCCAGCAGCCAGGACGGCCCGGGACAGGGGGGAAAGACCCAGTACTTC,CASSQDGPGQGGKTQYF
-,many,TRBV4-3,TRBJ1-6,TGCGCCAGCAGCCAAGATATACAGGAGAATTCACCCCTCCACTTT,CASSQDIQENSPLHF
TRBD2,few,TRBV20-1,TRBJ2-5,TGCAGTGCTAGGGGGGTAGCGGGAGGACAAGAGACCCAGTACTTC,CSARGVAGGQETQYF
-,few,TRBV11-1,TRBJ2-1,TGTGCCAGCAGCTTAGGGGACTCCGGGCAGTTCTTC,CASSLGDSGQFF
-,-,TRBV14,TRBJ2-1,TGTGCCAGCAGCCAAGATTTGGTGAATGAGCAGTTCTTC,CASSQDLVNEQFF
-,-,TRBV4-1,TRBJ1-6,TGCGCCAGCAGCCAAGATAAAGGGAGCTCCTATAATTCACCCCTCCACTTT,CASSQDKGSSYNSPLHF
TRBD2,many,TRBV3-1,TRBJ2-1,TGTGCCAGCAGCCAAGATCGGCTAGCGGGAGGGAATGAGCAGTTCTTC,CASSQDRLAGGNEQFF
TRBD2,few,TRBV20-1,TRBJ2-1,TGCAGTGCTACAACGGGAGCGGGAGATTACAATGAGCAGTTCTTC,CSATTGAGDYNEQFF
TRBD1,-,TRBV12-3/TRBV12-4,TRBJ1-2,TGTGCCAGCAGTGAGACAGGGGGATATGGCCACACCTTC,CASSETGGYGHTF
TRBD2,-,TRBV7-9,TRBJ2-1,TGTGCCAGCAGCTCAGCGGGAGGGTTTGCTAATGAGCAGTTCTTC,CASSSAGGFANEQFF
TRBD2,-,TRBV5-1,TRBJ2-5,TGCGCCAGCAGCTTGGAGGAAGGTAGCGGGAGGCAACGGTTCTTC,CASSLEEGSGRQRFF
TRBD1,-,TRBV29-1,TRBJ2-3,TGCAGCGTTCGACAGGGTACGCAGTATTTT,CSVRQGTQYF
-,-,TRBV24-1,TRBJ2-7,TGTGCCACCAGTGCATACGGGACTCCCAAGGCCTACGAGCAGTACTTC,CATSAYGTPKAYEQYF
-,many,TRBV21-1,TRBJ2-2,TGTGCCACCCCACGGGAACTAGCGGGAGGGAGTTGCACCGGGGAGCTGTTTTTT,CATPRELAGGSCTGELFF
TRBD1,-,TRBV9,TRBJ2-1,TGTGCCAGCAGCGTAACCGGGACAGGGGTTAATGAGCAGTTCTTC,CASSVTGTGVNEQFF
-,few,TRBV10-3,TRBJ2-5,TGTGCCATCAAAGGACAGCAAGAGACCCAGTACTTC,CAIKGQQETQYF
-,few,TRBV4-1,TRBJ1-3,TGCGCCAGCAGCCAAGTGTTGGCGGAGACCTCTGGAAACGCCATATATTTT,CASSQVLAETSGNAIYF
-,-,TRBV29-1,TRBJ1-1,TGCAGCGTGTTTGGGGGGGAGAACACTGAAGCTTTCTTT,CSVFGGENTEAFF
-,many,TRBV4-1,TRBJ2-6,TGCGCCAGCAGCCAAGATCCAGACCGTACTGGGGCCAACGTCCTGACTTTC,CASSQDPDRTGANVLTF
-,-,TRBV12-3/TRBV12-4,TRBJ1-5,TGTGCCAGCAGGCCCTCGGGCCTAAGCAATCAGCCCCAGCATTTT,CASRPSGLSNQPQHF
-,few,TRBV14,TRBJ1-2,TGTGCCAGCAGCCAAACGTCTTCTAACTATGGCTACACCTTC,CASSQTSSNYGYTF
-,-,TRBV25-1,TRBJ1-1,TGTACCAGCGGCCACCCAGGCAACACTGAAGCTTTCTTT,CTSGHPGNTEAFF
-,-,TRBV14,TRBJ2-5,TGTGCCAGCAGCCCCGGGACAAGAAGGGCGGCTGAGACCCAGTACTTC,CASSPGTRRAAETQYF
-,-,TRBV7-6,TRBJ1-1,TGTGCCAGCAGCTTATCTCGGTCCGCGAACACTGAAGCTTTCTTT,CASSLSRSANTEAFF
-,-,TRBV3-1,TRBJ2-7,TGTGCCAGCAGCCAAGATATTAGCACCTACGAGCAGTACTTC,CASSQDISTYEQYF
TRBD1,-,TRBV15,TRBJ2-5,TGTGCCACCAGCAGAGATCTAGGGACAGGGAAGGAGACCCAGTACTTC,CATSRDLGTGKETQYF
-,-,TRBV6-2/TRBV6-3,TRBJ2-1,TGTGCCCCCGGCGAGTTGGACAATGAGCAGTTCTTC,CAPGELDNEQFF
TRBD1,-,TRBV12-3/TRBV12-4,TRBJ1-2,TGTGCCAGCAGTTTAGGCCAGGGGGCTAGCTACACCTTC,CASSLGQGASYTF
-,few,TRBV20-1,TRBJ1-1,TGCAGTGCTAGTGGGCACCTGAACACTGAAGCTTTCTTT,CSASGHLNTEAFF
TRBD1,once,TRBV20-1,TRBJ1-4,TGCAGTGCTAAAAACACAGGGGGCGCGGCAACTAATGAAAAACTGTTTTTT,CSAKNTGGAATNEKLFF
-,many,TRBV9,TRBJ2-1,TGTGCCAGCAGCGTAGACGGGAATTCCTACAATGAGCAGTTCTTC,CASSVDGNSYNEQFF
TRBD2,few,TRBV29-1,TRBJ2-1,TGCAGCGTTGCTAGCGGGAGCCACTGGAATGAGCAGTTCTTC,CSVASGSHWNEQFF
TRBD1,few,TRBV20-1,TRBJ2-1,TGCAGTGCCAAGCCCGGGACAGGAGCCTACAATGAGCAGTTCTTC,CSAKPGTGAYNEQFF
-,-,TRBV3-1,TRBJ1-5,TGTGCCAGCAGCCATGAGGCAGGGAATCAGCCCCAGCATTTT,CASSHEAGNQPQHF
-,-,TRBV24-1,TRBJ2-3,TGTGCCACCAGTGATACTACTGGCGGTAGCACAGATACGCAGTATTTT,CATSDTTGGSTDTQYF
TRBD1,-,TRBV2,TRBJ2-4,TGTGCCAGCAGTGACCCACAGGGGTCGGCATGGGCTCAGTACTTC,CASSDPQGSAWAQYF